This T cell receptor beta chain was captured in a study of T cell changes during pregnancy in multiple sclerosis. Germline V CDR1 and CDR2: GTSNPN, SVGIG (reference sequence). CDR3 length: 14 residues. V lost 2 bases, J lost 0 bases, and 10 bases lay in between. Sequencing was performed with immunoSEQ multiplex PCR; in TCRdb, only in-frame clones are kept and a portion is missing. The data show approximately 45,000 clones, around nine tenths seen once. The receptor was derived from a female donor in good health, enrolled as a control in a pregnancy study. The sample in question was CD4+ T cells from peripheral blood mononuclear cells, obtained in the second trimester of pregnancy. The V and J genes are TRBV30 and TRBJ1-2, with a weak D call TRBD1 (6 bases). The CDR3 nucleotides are TGTGCCTGGAGTAGGGACAAGTCTAACTATGGCTACACCTTC. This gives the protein CAWSRDKSNYGYTF.